This T cell receptor (beta chain) stems from a study of blood T cell repertoires in COVID-19 (dated by TCRdb to 2019 to 2021). Concerning the study at large: Collaborator samples came from the United States, Italy and Spain and covered acute and convalescent phases of COVID-19. The prospective study material was composed of cDNA or gDNA derived from T cells, B-cell-depleted T cells, or PBMCs. Deeply sampled blood TCRbeta repertoires from subjects exposed to, actively infected with, or recovered from COVID-19 were included in the dataset. The repertoires were released in a freely available public database meant as a resource for research on the immune response to SARS-CoV-2. The samples were drawn from the first 160 participants of the ongoing ImmuneRACE study and from 1,254 subjects provided by 6 global collaborators. A de-identified subject ID, COVID-19 status, age in years and sex were almost always included in the sample metadata. Where available, HLA class I and class II types were taken from metadata supplied by the sample provider and were not determined by assay-based typing. What the authors observed across the whole study: Clinical and demographic metadata were provided uncurated, with the amount varying by source and participant.

A note on this clone: Its antigen is not yet known. Base qualities are not recorded, but no much larger clone differs from it by a single base.

There are 12 amino acids in the CDR3, from cysteine to phenylalanine inclusive. CDR3 DNA is the only sequence kept; it has 36 bases, read in frame from the first base. Via the germline V gene, CDR1 is SQVTM and CDR2 ANQGSEA. The germline ends are 10 bases apart after V is trimmed by 6 bases and J by 1 base. Participants in the prospective study were aged about 18 to 89 years, lived in approximately 26 United States geographic areas, and enrolled through a virtual design. Cohort assignment in the prospective study relied on participant-reported clinical history from a screening survey and a study questionnaire. In the prospective study, mobile phlebotomists collected whole blood, serum and a nasopharyngeal or oropharyngeal swab from each participant. Additional blood draws and questionnaires over a 2-month period could optionally be provided by prospective study participants. Blood samples from the prospective study were shipped frozen or at room temperature prior to DNA extraction.

The immunoSEQ Assay, a bias-controlled multiplex PCR, was used to amplify TCRbeta CDR3 regions from genomic DNA. As for the original processing: The number of nucleated cells in each sample was estimated from the amplification of reference gene primers within the assay. To quantify the absolute abundance of each unique TCRbeta CDR3 rearrangement, sequence reads were collapsed and filtered. For each sample, productive Simpson clonality was calculated as the square root of Simpson's diversity index across productive rearrangements. In its TCRdb copy, this immuneACCESS table keeps in-frame sequences only and misses some clones. Where compared with another copy, unresolved V genes explain less than half of these, and the others have no known cause. That table is the source of V, J and clone size, and D and trimming were worked out from the DNA. The sample has roughly 420,000 clones on record, approximately 88% of them singletons. The ten largest clonotypes hold more than 0.9% of the sample.

Sequenced material: PBMCs or T cells enriched from blood (not recorded which). The clonotype comes from a woman aged 25 to 39 with acute COVID-19. The chain couples TRBV29-1 to TRBJ2-7; a weak D assignment points to TRBD1 (6 bases agree). The sequenced DNA: TGCAGCGTCATGACAGGTTCCTACGAGCAGTACTTC. The encoded protein is CSVMTGSYEQYF.